Below, 27 T cell receptor beta chains from the same sample are listed, as sequenced in a study of cytomegalovirus exposure and HLA in healthy donors. PCR primers comprised 60 Vbeta and 13 Jbeta primers. The table came from immunoSEQ multiplex PCR; TCRdb's copy has only in-frame clones and leaves some out. The sample contains approximately 130,000 clones, over 65% of which appear only once. The sequenced material came from PBMCs. The receptor set was obtained from a man aged 50 to 59 in good health and CMV-seronegative.

This chain links TRBV5-8 with TRBJ2-7; 9 nucleotides line up with TRBD2. Germline V lookup: CDR1 SGHTS, CDR2 YDEGEE. The CDR3 is made up of 15 amino acids. V gave up 0 bases and J gave up 0 bases; unmatched junction bases: 1. CDR3 nucleotides: TGTGCCAGCAGCTTGGAGCGGGAGGACTCCTACGAGCAGTACTTC. Translating it yields CASSLEREDSYEQYF.

V and J are TRBV11-2 and TRBJ2-7; TRBD1 aligns across 7 bases. V shed 4 bases, J shed 2 bases, and the junction held 8 bases outside the gene matches. Per germline, CDR1 SGHAT and CDR2 FQNNGV. The CDR3 consists of 15 residues. CDR3 in DNA: TGTGCCAGCAGCTCCCTACGGGACAGACCCTACGAGCAGTACTTC. The encoded protein is CASSSLRDRPYEQYF.

The chain has TRBV11-3 and TRBJ2-1, with D perhaps matching TRBD1 (5 bases). CDR3 length: 11 residues. Germline V lookup: CDR1 SGHNT, CDR2 YENEEA. The germline V and J ends were trimmed by 5 bases and 8 bases, with 7 bases remaining between them. DNA for the CDR3: TGTGCCAGCAGCCCAGGGTATGAGCAGTTCTTC. Protein: CASSPGYEQFF.

The J gene is TRBJ2-3, the V gene TRBV18; D call uncertain. The CDR3 consists of 12 residues. Germline values: CDR1 KGHSH, CDR2 LQKENI. The V and J ends lost 1 base and 4 bases respectively, with 3 bases between them. CDR3 nucleotide sequence: TGTGCCAGCTCACCACTCTCAGATACGCAGTATTTT. This codes for CASSPLSDTQYF.

This clone was seen a single time. The chain links TRBV27 to TRBJ2-4; maybe TRBD2 (6 bases). V was shortened by 1 base and J by 6 bases, with 16 bases between the two germline ends. The CDR3 contains 16 residues. Germline CDR1 reads MNHEY; CDR2 reads SMNVEV (reference sequence). Written as DNA, the CDR3 is TGTGCCAGCAGTTTATTGGGAGGACCGTCCGGAAACATTCAGTACTTC. This encodes CASSLLGGPSGNIQYF.

The chain links TRBV28 to TRBJ1-2; D not certain. Trimming cost V 9 bases and J 1 base, with 6 bases left between them. The V gene's germline CDR1 is MDHEN and CDR2 SYDVKM. This CDR3 has 11 amino acids. The CDR3 DNA reads TGTGCCAGTTCCAGTAACTATGGCTACACCTTC. Encoded protein: CASSSNYGYTF.

The chain links TRBV2 to TRBJ2-7; tentatively, D is TRBD1 (5 bases). The CDR3 covers 12 residues. The germline V and J ends were trimmed by 6 bases and 2 bases, with 8 bases remaining between them. Germline V gives CDR1 SNHLY, CDR2 FYNNEI. The chain's CDR3 is CASRRQTYEQYF. In DNA form, the CDR3 reads TGTGCCAGCAGAAGACAGACCTACGAGCAGTACTTC.

The chain uses TRBV28 and TRBJ2-7, with 9 positions matching TRBD1. This CDR3 has 17 residues. The trim removed 7 bases at V and 0 bases at J, leaving 13 bases unmatched. From germline, CDR1 is MDHEN and CDR2 SYDVKM. Written as DNA, the CDR3 is TGTGCCAGCACCCTAGGTGGCGGGACAGGGTCCTCCTACGAGCAGTACTTC. Translating gives CASTLGGGTGSSYEQYF.

The chain uses TRBV5-5 and TRBJ1-5; 9 nucleotides line up with TRBD1. Germline V gene data show CDR1 as SGHKS and CDR2 as YYEKEE (reference sequence). V was pared by 4 bases and J by 2 bases, with 7 bases of the junction left unmatched. This CDR3 comprises 16 residues. CDR3 sequence (DNA): TGTGCCAGCAGCCAGGGACAGGGACCGCGCAATCAGCCCCAGCATTTT. This sequence encodes CASSQGQGPRNQPQHF.

The chain uses TRBV5-1 and TRBJ1-4; 7 positions agree with TRBD1. J gave up 6 bases and V 2 bases, and 7 bases lay outside the gene matches. This CDR3 is 15 amino acids long. In germline, CDR1 is SGHRS, CDR2 YFSETQ. The CDR3 loop reads CASSFGTEVDEKLFF. The CDR3 DNA reads as TGCGCCAGCAGCTTCGGGACAGAGGTGGATGAAAAACTGTTTTTT.

This clone appeared a few times. J is TRBJ1-2 and V is TRBV5-8; a weak D match, TRBD1 (5 bases). This CDR3 contains 14 residues. Germline assignment: CDR1 SGHTS and CDR2 YDEGEE. V lost 2 bases and J 7 bases, leaving 15 bases between the germline ends. CDR3 amino acids: CASSFTQRGSGYTF. The CDR3 coding sequence is TGTGCCAGCAGCTTCACCCAACGGGGGAGTGGCTACACCTTC.

The count of this clone is one. The V and J genes are TRBV6-1 and TRBJ1-2; D gene uncertain. The CDR3 is 13 amino acids. The V gene's germline CDR1 is MNHNS and CDR2 SASEGT. V lost 2 bases and J 8 bases, leaving 12 bases between the germline ends. The CDR3 region is CASSEYRGGGYTF. CDR3 DNA: TGTGCCAGCAGTGAATATCGGGGAGGCGGCTACACCTTC.

The chain is built from TRBV27 and TRBJ1-4, with D possibly TRBD1 on 5 matching bases. The V gene lost 2 bases and the J gene lost 2 bases, with 9 bases spanning the gap. The length of the CDR3 is 15 residues. Germline CDR1 is MNHEY and CDR2 is SMNVEV (reference sequence). CDR3 nucleotide sequence: TGTGCCAGCAGTTTACAGGGCGGTACTAATGAAAAACTGTTTTTT. This gives the protein CASSLQGGTNEKLFF.

The rearrangement uses TRBV28 and TRBJ2-3, with 9 bases matching TRBD2. Germline-derived CDR1 and CDR2 are MDHEN and SYDVKM. V dropped 6 bases and J dropped 0; count of bases not matched to a gene: 4. The CDR3 consists of 15 residues. CDR3 region: CASRRLAESTDTQYF. In nucleotides, the CDR3 is TGTGCCAGCAGGAGACTAGCGGAGAGCACAGATACGCAGTATTTT. The full variable domain, its missing parts supplied by reference TRBV28 and TRBJ2-3, is DVKVTQSSRYLVKRTGEKVFLECVQDMDHENMFWYRQDPGLGLRLIYFSYDVKMKEKGDIPEGYSVSREKKERFSLILESASTNQTSMYLCASRRLAESTDTQYFGPGTRLTVL.

This clone has more than one count but fewer than ten. This chain links TRBV19 with TRBJ1-5, with D hard to call. CDR3 length: 17 amino acids. The V end was cut by 1 base, the J end by 1 base, with 14 bases between. The germline gives CDR1 LNHDA, CDR2 SQIVND (reference sequence). CDR3 in DNA: TGTGCCAGTAGTATAGTTGGCGGGATGGGAAGCAATCAGCCCCAGCATTTT. Its protein is CASSIVGGMGSNQPQHF.

This clone has just one count. The chain combines TRBV7-9 with TRBJ2-7, with TRBD1 as a possible D gene (6 bases). The ends were cut back, 1 base at V and 5 bases at J, with 15 bases in the middle. In germline, CDR1 is SEHNR, CDR2 FQNEAQ (reference sequence). The CDR3 totals 15 residues. CDR3 in amino acids: CASSLGRDIGNEQYF. CDR3 DNA: TGTGCCAGCAGCTTAGGAAGGGACATCGGCAACGAGCAGTACTTC.

This clone was picked up a small number of times. The CDR3 bases are TGTGCCAGCAGCTCCCAGCCCGGGACTAGCGGAGATACGCAGTATTTT. Its protein product is CASSSQPGTSGDTQYF. The V gene is TRBV7-2, the J gene TRBJ2-3, with 11 bases fitting TRBD2. The J segment lost 5 bases and the V segment lost 4 bases, leaving 8 bases of the junction unmatched. CDR3 size: 16 residues. The V gene's germline CDR1 is SGHTA and CDR2 FQGNSA.

The chain carries TRBV5-1 and TRBJ1-2, with 8 bases that match TRBD1. The junction had 5 bases not matched to a gene; V was cut back by 0 bases and J by 7 bases. Germline CDR1 reads SGHRS; CDR2 reads YFSETQ. This CDR3 has 14 residues. CDR3 sequence (DNA): TGCGCCAGCAGCTTGGATGGACAGGGTTTTGGCTACACCTTC. Protein product: CASSLDGQGFGYTF.

The J gene is TRBJ2-7, the V gene TRBV11-2, with D tentatively TRBD2 (6 bases). CDR3 size: 15 residues. From germline, CDR1 is SGHAT and CDR2 FQNNGV. The ends were cut back, 5 bases at V and 3 bases at J, with 17 bases in the middle. CDR3 in DNA: TGTGCCAGCAGCCCTGGGGGGATTGGGAGCTACGAGCAGTACTTC. Encoded protein: CASSPGGIGSYEQYF.

The chain recombines TRBV19 with TRBJ1-2; the match to TRBD1 covers 7 bases. Losses at the gene ends were 6 bases for V and 3 bases for J; bases not matched to a gene: 7. The CDR3 contains 14 residues. Per the germline V gene, CDR1 is LNHDA and CDR2 is SQIVND (reference sequence). In DNA form, the CDR3 reads TGTGCCAGTAGAGAGGGGGCGCGGGACTATGGCTACACCTTC. It encodes CASREGARDYGYTF.

CDR3: CASSLQPGQGYEQYF. Here the CDR3 DNA reads TGTGCCAGCAGCTTACAACCGGGACAGGGCTACGAGCAGTACTTC. The V and J genes are TRBV7-8 and TRBJ2-7; TRBD1 matches 9 bases. The V and J ends lost 2 bases and 3 bases, in that order; junction bases with no gene match: 5. Germline V gene data show CDR1 as SGHVS and CDR2 as FQNEAQ. The CDR3 sequence is 15 residues long.

The chain couples TRBV6-5 to TRBJ2-7; D ambiguous. Germline V lookup: CDR1 MNHEY, CDR2 SVGAGI. V lost 4 bases to trimming and J lost 1 base, with 11 bases between them. The CDR3 contains 14 residues. The CDR3 spells CASSWSRSSYEQYF. The CDR3 bases are TGTGCCAGCAGTTGGTCCCGGTCGTCCTACGAGCAGTACTTC.

The chain joins TRBV6-1 to TRBJ2-4, with 14 bases identical to TRBD2. J lost 2 bases, V lost 1 base, and 1 base had no gene match. The CDR3 is made up of 17 amino acids. Germline values: CDR1 MNHNS, CDR2 SASEGT. The DNA of the CDR3 is TGTGCCAGCAGTGAAGGGACTAGCGGGAGGACCAAAAACATTCAGTACTTC. This gives the protein CASSEGTSGRTKNIQYF.

The V and J genes are TRBV6-1 and TRBJ2-7; D is perhaps TRBD1 (7 bases). The germline gives CDR1 MNHNS, CDR2 SASEGT. V lost 4 bases and J lost 5, with 12 bases in between. There are 13 residues in the CDR3. The CDR3 DNA sequence: TGTGCCAGCAGTGCAGGGGGGTACGACGAGCAGTACTTC. The encoded protein is CASSAGGYDEQYF.

The rearrangement uses TRBV11-2 and TRBJ2-7; 9 bases line up with TRBD2. CDR1 and CDR2 from the germline V gene are SGHAT and FQNNGV. Losses at the gene ends were 0 bases for V and 4 bases for J; bases not matched to a gene: 4. CDR3 length equals 15 residues. The CDR3 reads CASSLDLLAGYEQYF. For the CDR3, the DNA is TGTGCCAGCAGCTTAGATTTACTAGCGGGTTACGAGCAGTACTTC.

This chain links TRBV7-8 with TRBJ1-1, with a weak D call TRBD1 (6 bases). Trimming stripped 1 base from V and 3 bases from J, with 15 bases between. Germline CDR1 and CDR2: SGHVS and FQNEAQ. The CDR3 sequence is 16 residues long. The CDR3 spells CASSLVWGAGDTEAFF. The CDR3 bases are TGTGCCAGCAGCTTAGTCTGGGGGGCGGGGGACACTGAAGCTTTCTTT.

The chain couples TRBV9 to TRBJ2-5; 12 bases are a match to TRBD2. CDR3 length equals 19 residues. V lost 0 bases and J lost 5; bases outside the gene matches: 14. CDR1 is SGDLS, CDR2 YYNGEE, per germline. The CDR3 nucleotides read TGTGCCAGCAGCGTAGGGCTAGCGGGAGGGCGAGGGTTATTGGAGACCCAGTACTTC. Protein sequence: CASSVGLAGGRGLLETQYF.